The 29 T cell receptor beta chains given below trace back to one sample, sequenced in a study of Ad26.COV2.S vaccination and SARS-CoV-2 variants. Assay used: immunoSEQ multiplex PCR; TCRdb lists only in-frame clones, some missing. The sample lists a few hundred thousand clones, about 87% occurring once. Indicated treatment: roughly 20 received Ad26.COV2.S at low or high dose, single or two shots; roughly five received placebo; per-sample allocation not given. The samples date from day 63 after the first vaccine or placebo injection. Sequenced material: peripheral blood, taken in a trial of Ad26.COV2.S vaccine versus placebo. The receptors shown here come from a person aged 18-65 years who received the Ad26.COV2.S COVID-19 vaccine or a placebo.

This CDR3 reads CASSYMNTEAFF. The CDR3 nucleotides read TGTGCCAGCTCCTATATGAACACTGAAGCTTTCTTT. The chain has TRBV6-6 and TRBJ1-1; D not certain. Germline V gene lookup returns CDR1 MNHNY and CDR2 SVGAGI (reference sequence). The ends were cut back, 8 bases at V and 0 bases at J, with 7 bases in the middle. The CDR3 is made up of 12 amino acids.

The chain links TRBV30 to TRBJ1-3; D not resolved. V shed 2 bases and J shed 0 bases, with 5 bases lying between them. Germline values: CDR1 GTSNPN, CDR2 SVGIG (reference sequence). The CDR3 has 13 residues. For the CDR3, the DNA is TGTGCCTGGAGTCGGAACTCTGGAAACACCATATATTTT. Its protein product is CAWSRNSGNTIYF.

The rearrangement links TRBV19 to TRBJ2-7; 7 bases map to TRBD1. CDR1 is LNHDA and CDR2 is SQIVND in the germline V gene (reference sequence). Germline trimming cut 0 bases from V and 3 bases from J; bases unmatched to any gene: 11. The CDR3 sequence is 17 residues long. The CDR3 sequence is CASSIDPPGTVIYEQYF. The DNA for the CDR3 is TGTGCCAGTAGTATAGACCCACCCGGGACAGTAATCTACGAGCAGTACTTC.

The chain carries TRBV5-1 and TRBJ1-1; 10 bases agree with TRBD1. The V segment lost 4 bases and the J segment 3 bases; nucleotides outside the gene matches: 6. CDR3 size: 15 residues. Germline V gene data show CDR1 as SGHRS and CDR2 as YFSETQ. The CDR3 region is CASSRQGAGDTEAFF. Written as DNA, the CDR3 is TGCGCCAGCAGCCGACAGGGGGCTGGAGACACTGAAGCTTTCTTT.

This rearrangement joins TRBV6-5 to TRBJ2-7; weak D call: TRBD2 (6 bases). The CDR3 has 13 residues. Trimming took off 6 bases at V and 4 bases at J, with 13 bases between the two ends. Looked up from germline, CDR1 is MNHEY and CDR2 is SVGAGI. The CDR3 coding sequence is TGTGCCAGCAGGCCTGCAGGGAGGTACGAGCAGTACTTC. Its translation is CASRPAGRYEQYF.

This chain joins TRBV6-5 and TRBJ1-1, with TRBD1 matching 8 bases. J lost 1 base, V lost 4 bases, and 2 bases had no gene match. Germline V gives CDR1 MNHEY, CDR2 SVGAGI. The CDR3 is 14 amino acids. The CDR3 DNA sequence: TGTGCCAGCAGTTGGGACAGGTGGAACACTGAAGCTTTCTTT. The encoded protein is CASSWDRWNTEAFF.

Details on this clone: An end of the junction does not agree with germline; a read error may underlie this. The genes are TRBV2 and TRBJ1-2; 8 nucleotides align to TRBD1. CDR1 and CDR2 (germline): SNHLY, FYNNEI. This CDR3 spans 12 amino acids. CDR3 nucleotide sequence: TGTGCCAGCAGTGGGGACAGGACAGGGCACCTCTTC. It specifies CASSGDRTGHLF.

The gene calls are TRBV2 and TRBJ2-1, with a possible D match to TRBD2 (5 bases). The germline gives CDR1 SNHLY, CDR2 FYNNEI. The CDR3 is 14 residues long. Trimming pared 5 bases from V and 5 bases from J, leaving 13 bases between. CDR3 nucleotide sequence: TGTGCCAGCAGTTCTTGGGCGGAGGACAATGAGCAGTTCTTC. This gives the protein CASSSWAEDNEQFF.

This clone was found once. The chain links TRBV30 to TRBJ2-3; 8 bases are shared with TRBD2. Unmatched junction bases numbered 9, after V lost 7 bases and J lost 9 bases. The CDR3 is 12 amino acids. Looked up from germline, CDR1 is GTSNPN and CDR2 is SVGIG (reference sequence). This CDR3 reads CAYSGGARTQYF. The CDR3, as DNA: TGTGCCTATTCCGGGGGGGCAAGAACGCAGTATTTT. Full variable domain (missing parts from reference TRBV30 and TRBJ2-3): SQTIHQWPATLVQPVGSPLSLECTVEGTSNPNLYWYRQAAGRGLQLLFYSVGIGQISSEVPQNLSASRPQDRQFILSSKKLLLSDSGFYLCAYSGGARTQYFGPGTRLTVL.

The chain uses TRBV30 and TRBJ2-1; the D gene is possibly TRBD1 (5 bases). Trimming cost V 0 bases and J 7 bases, with 7 bases left between them. The CDR3 has 12 amino acids. In germline, CDR1 is GTSNPN, CDR2 SVGIG (reference sequence). CDR3 nucleotides: TGTGCCTGGAGTGTATCAGGGAATGAGCAGTTCTTC. Translated: CAWSVSGNEQFF.

The chain recombines TRBV4-1 with TRBJ2-1; TRBD2 agrees at 16 bases. The CDR3 is 16 residues long. The germline V gene encodes CDR1 MGHRA and CDR2 YSYEKL. Losses at the gene ends were 4 bases for V and 6 bases for J; bases not matched to a gene: 3. The CDR3 loop reads CASSPGTSGRANEQFF. The CDR3 DNA is TGCGCCAGCAGCCCCGGGACTAGCGGGAGGGCCAATGAGCAGTTCTTC.

The chain has TRBV10-3 and TRBJ1-2; D is unresolved. The CDR3 has 13 amino acids. The germline V gene has CDR1 ENHRY and CDR2 SYGVKD. The V end lost 4 bases, the J end lost 8 bases, and 14 bases lay between the germline ends. The CDR3 sequence is CAISALDEGGYTF. The CDR3, as DNA: TGTGCCATCAGTGCCCTCGATGAAGGGGGCTACACCTTC.

The J gene is TRBJ1-4, the V gene TRBV4-3; tentatively, D is TRBD1 (5 bases). Germline V CDR1 and CDR2: LGHNA, YSLEER. Trimming removed 3 bases from V and 8 bases from J, with 10 bases in between. This CDR3 is built from 13 residues. The CDR3 coding sequence is TGCGCCAGCAGCCAGGCCGGGGGGGAAAAACTGTTTTTT. It encodes CASSQAGGEKLFF.

The chain couples TRBV30 to TRBJ2-7; D uncertain. The CDR3 covers 11 residues. Germline assignment: CDR1 GTSNPN and CDR2 SVGIG (reference sequence). V dropped 3 bases and J dropped 5 bases, with 8 bases sitting between them. CDR3: CAWSVNHEQYF. The CDR3 region has the DNA TGTGCCTGGAGCGTTAACCACGAGCAGTACTTC.

The CDR3 protein is CASSEDSRSGELFF. CDR3 sequence (DNA): TGTGCCAGCAGTGAAGACAGTCGGTCCGGGGAGCTGTTTTTT. The J gene is TRBJ2-2, the V gene TRBV25-1, with D possibly TRBD1 on 5 matching bases. Germline V gene lookup returns CDR1 MGHDK and CDR2 SYGVNS. This CDR3 has 14 residues. V lost 2 bases to trimming and J lost 6 bases, with 10 bases between them.

The rearrangement uses TRBV7-9 and TRBJ1-4, with 8 bases that match TRBD1. The germline V gene has CDR1 SEHNR and CDR2 FQNEAQ (reference sequence). The CDR3 totals 11 residues. Trimming cost V 6 bases and J 13 bases; bases outside gene matches: 4. The CDR3 DNA is TGTGCCAGCAGTGACAGGGGCTCACTGTTTTTT. Encoded protein: CASSDRGSLFF.

The gene calls are TRBV9 and TRBJ2-5; no firm D call. Trimming left V 3 bases short and J 1 base short, with 10 bases between. Germline V gene lookup returns CDR1 SGDLS and CDR2 YYNGEE. The CDR3 totals 14 residues. The CDR3 bases are TGTGCCAGCAGCGAGCTCCCCAGCCAAGAGACCCAGTACTTC. It specifies CASSELPSQETQYF.

The gene calls are TRBV7-8 and TRBJ1-1, with D perhaps matching TRBD1 (6 bases). Between the trimmed V and J ends, which lost 5 bases and 8 bases, there was a span of 18 bases. Germline assignment: CDR1 SGHVS and CDR2 FQNEAQ. This CDR3 is built from 14 residues. CDR3 DNA: TGTGCCAGCAGCCCACCCTGGAACAGGGCAGAAGCTTTCTTT. Translated, it gives CASSPPWNRAEAFF.

This chain connects TRBV3-1 (or the pseudogene TRBV3-2) to TRBJ1-2; TRBD1 is a possible D gene (6 bases). Between the trimmed V and J ends, which lost 4 bases and 6 bases, there was a span of 21 bases. The CDR3 has 16 amino acids. Germline V gene lookup returns CDR1 LGHDT and CDR2 YNNKEL (reference sequence). CDR3 sequence: CASSPPAGQLADGYTF. The CDR3 coding sequence is TGTGCCAGCAGCCCCCCGGCGGGACAACTCGCGGATGGCTACACCTTC.

This chain uses TRBV11-1 with TRBJ1-2; D gene unclear. Germline CDR1 is SGHAT and CDR2 is FQDESV (reference sequence). Trimming took off 1 base at V and 5 bases at J, with 2 bases between the two ends. The CDR3 totals 11 residues. CDR3 region: CASSLDYGYTF. The CDR3 DNA follows: TGTGCCAGCAGCTTAGATTATGGCTACACCTTC.

The chain has TRBV18 and TRBJ2-5, with D perhaps assigned TRBD1 or TRBD2 (5 bases each). The CDR3 sequence is 14 residues long. V was shortened by 4 bases and J by 2 bases, with 11 bases between the two germline ends. In germline, CDR1 is KGHSH, CDR2 LQKENI. The CDR3 loop is CASSLGAQQETQYF. The CDR3 DNA is TGTGCCAGCTCACTCGGGGCTCAGCAAGAGACCCAGTACTTC.

This clone appeared once. The chain combines TRBV5-6 with TRBJ2-3; perhaps TRBD2 as D (5 bases). The CDR3 runs to 15 residues. CDR1 and CDR2 (germline): SGHDT, YYEEEE. Trimming took 4 bases from V and 4 from J, leaving 16 bases between them. The CDR3 spells CASSPTRRVADTQYF. DNA for the CDR3: TGTGCCAGCAGCCCCACTAGACGGGTGGCAGATACGCAGTATTTT.

This chain uses TRBV2 with TRBJ2-1; D uncertain. The ends were cut back, 5 bases at V and 8 bases at J, with 7 bases in the middle. The CDR3 consists of 11 residues. Germline CDR1 reads SNHLY; CDR2 reads FYNNEI. CDR3 in amino acids: CASSPIHEQFF. The CDR3 region has the DNA TGTGCCAGCAGTCCGATCCATGAGCAGTTCTTC.

This clone showed up just a few times. In DNA form, the CDR3 reads TGTGCCAGCAGTCTGACAGGGACTCTGATCGACGAGCAGTACTTC. Translation gives CASSLTGTLIDEQYF. The V gene is TRBV6-5, the J gene TRBJ2-7; possibly TRBD1 for D (7 bases). V was cut by 5 bases and J by 5 bases, with 19 bases left in between. The CDR3 has 15 residues. From germline, CDR1 is MNHEY and CDR2 SVGAGI.

In its sample, this clone was seen a few times. The V call is TRBV23-1, the J call TRBJ1-1; 7 bases are a match to TRBD1. TRBV23-1 falls under the ORF class, with uncertain function. This CDR3 is 13 amino acids long. Trimming removed 3 bases from V and 6 bases from J; junction bases left unmatched: 4. Here the CDR3 DNA reads TGCGCCAGCAGTCAGCCGACAGGGTCTGAAGCTTTCTTT. Translated, it gives CASSQPTGSEAFF.

The V call is TRBV7-8, the J call TRBJ1-2; 7 bases are a match to TRBD1. The germline V gene encodes CDR1 SGHVS and CDR2 FQNEAQ. CDR3 length: 13 residues. The J segment lost 8 bases and the V segment lost 1 base, leaving 4 bases of the junction unmatched. CDR3 coding DNA: TGTGCCAGCAGCTTAGGGAGGACAGGAGGCTACACCTTC. Amino acids: CASSLGRTGGYTF.

The V call is TRBV28, the J call TRBJ1-1; D possibly corresponds to TRBD1 (5 bases). Germline CDR1 reads MDHEN; CDR2 reads SYDVKM. The CDR3 length is 15 residues. The V end lost 2 bases, the J end lost 0 bases, and 10 bases lay between the germline ends. CDR3 nucleotide sequence: TGTGCCAGCAGTTTAACGACGACAGTGAACACTGAAGCTTTCTTT. Encoded protein: CASSLTTTVNTEAFF.

In nucleotides, the CDR3 is TGTGCCAGCAGCTCCTCAGCCAGCGGCACCTACGAGCAGTACTTC. Its translation is CASSSSASGTYEQYF. The chain recombines TRBV5-4 with TRBJ2-7; a possible D gene is TRBD2 (5 bases). CDR3 length equals 15 residues. Germline CDR1 reads SGHNT; CDR2 reads YYREEE (reference sequence). V dropped 3 bases and J dropped 2 bases, with 15 bases sitting between them.

The rearrangement joins TRBV6-5 to TRBJ2-2, with 7 bases fitting TRBD1. This CDR3 is built from 15 residues. Trimming at V came to 5 bases and at J to 7 bases, leaving 10 bases not matched to a gene. CDR1 is MNHEY and CDR2 is SVGAGI in the germline V gene. Here the CDR3 reads CASSTRQGVHGELFF. The CDR3 DNA reads as TGTGCCAGCAGTACGAGACAGGGTGTACACGGGGAGCTGTTTTTT.